This T cell receptor (beta chain) was found in a study of identical twins. Template switching introduced a universal primer site, and the cDNA bore unique molecular identifiers. Each CDR3 protein is one row after TCRdb ran MiXCR on the 5' RACE reads. Of 400,000 to 500,000 distinct CDR3 sequences listed, around a sixth were seen once; the top ten hold 12%. Regarding this clonotype: Its antigen is unidentified.

Findings and limits, study-wide: Donors were not followed over many years; analysis was cross-sectional. Out-of-frame alpha sequences common to twins were enriched for low generation probability.

This CDR3 is built from 15 residues. With 0 bases removed from V and 6 bases from J, the gap between germline ends came to 15 bases. Germline V gene sequence: CDR1 SGHRS, CDR2 YFSETQ. Sequences were obtained from naive T cells sorted from blood. The chain has TRBV5-1 and TRBJ1-2; D gene unclear. This TCR came from a man aged 45 to 65 in good health. The CDR3 sequence: CASSLGPTTTHGYTF. CDR3 DNA: TGCGCCAGCAGCTTGGGGCCGACAACTACTCATGGCTACACCTTC.